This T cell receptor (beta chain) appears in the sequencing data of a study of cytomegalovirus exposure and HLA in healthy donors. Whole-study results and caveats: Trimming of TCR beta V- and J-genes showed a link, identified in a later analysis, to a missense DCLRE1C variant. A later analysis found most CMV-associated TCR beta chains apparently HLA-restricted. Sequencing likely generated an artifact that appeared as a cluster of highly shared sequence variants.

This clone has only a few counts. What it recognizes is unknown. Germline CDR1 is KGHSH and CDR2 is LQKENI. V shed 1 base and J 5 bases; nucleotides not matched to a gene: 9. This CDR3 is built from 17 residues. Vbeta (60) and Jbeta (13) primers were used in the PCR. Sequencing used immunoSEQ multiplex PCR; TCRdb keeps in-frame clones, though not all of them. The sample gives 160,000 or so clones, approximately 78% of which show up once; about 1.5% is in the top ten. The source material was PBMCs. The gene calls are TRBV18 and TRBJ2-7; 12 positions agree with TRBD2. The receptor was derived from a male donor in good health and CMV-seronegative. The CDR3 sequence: CASSPLTMTSGRNEQYF. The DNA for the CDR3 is TGTGCCAGCTCACCACTTACGATGACTAGCGGGAGAAACGAGCAGTACTTC.